This T cell receptor (beta chain) originates from a study of graft-versus-host responses after intestinal transplantation (dated by TCRdb to about 2021). Study-level background: Recipients received multivisceral, liver-intestinal, or isolated intestinal transplants. Rather than going through the commercial service, samples from a few later patients were sequenced in-house on an Illumina MiSeq and processed with MiXCR. A cohort of 24 intestinal transplant recipients, including one retransplant, was enrolled, and a few patients lacking pretransplant specimens were excluded. Every recipient was given anti-thymocyte globulin induction, followed by approximately three years of maintenance tacrolimus and steroids. Alloreactive clones were identified by sequencing pre-transplant mixed lymphocyte reaction products and comparing them with unstimulated pre-transplant donor and recipient T cells. A peak of at least 4% donor T cells among recipient peripheral blood mononuclear cells was the definition used for donor T cell macrochimerism. Bulk TCR-beta CDR3 sequencing was used to track graft-versus-host and host-versus-graft alloreactive T cell clones in the graft, circulation and bone marrow after intestinal transplantation.

Broader findings and caveats from the paper: The conclusions were limited by the relatively low number and heterogeneity of the intestinal transplant patients. In patients with donor T cell macrochimerism, the allografts had high GvH to HvG T cell clonal ratios. GvH clones were detected in recipient bone marrow, and some appeared earlier in ileal mucosa or blood, consistent with an intestinal mucosal origin. Early after transplant, peak levels of circulating GvH clones were found to be associated with declines in HvG clones.

Intraepithelial and lamina propria lymphocytes were isolated from graft specimens using dithiothreitol, EDTA incubations and collagenase D digestion. Serial intestinal graft biopsy specimens collected up to 600 days after transplant underwent bulk TCR-beta sequencing. As concerns this clone: The antigen it recognizes is unknown. No base quality information exists; no much larger clone differs at one position.

The receptor library was made with the immunoSEQ multiplex PCR assay. For most patients, high-throughput TCR-beta CDR3 sequencing of genomic DNA was performed by Adaptive Biotechnologies. As for the authors' bioinformatics: TCR sequencing data for approximately 17 patients were retrieved from Adaptive's ImmunoSEQ software; three other patients were processed with MiXCR and VDJtools. CDR3 nucleotide sequences shared between donor and recipient were removed because the origin of such sequences could not be assigned. Alloreactive clones required at least 2-fold expansion over unstimulated cells and minimum CFSE-low frequency of 0.002% (template counts) or 0.001% (read counts). Clones were considered mappable if detected in sequenced pre-transplant spleen, lymph node, or MLR CFSE-low populations of the donor or recipient. Cumulative frequency of alloreactive clones was calculated as a percentage of all sequences weighted by copy number. Held by TCRdb, this immuneACCESS table contains in-frame sequences only and omits some clones. Under half of the omission traces to an unresolved V gene where checked; the cause of the rest is unknown. The V and J calls and clone size come from that table; D and trimming were worked out from the DNA. Recorded for this sample are just under 65,000 clones; around nine tenths of them occurred a single time. Together, the top ten hold more than 1.5% of the sample.

This TCR was recovered from a human patient who received an intestinal transplant, so some T cells may come from the graft donor. The source was ileum tissue, collected 350 to 400 days after transplant.

The DNA is as follows: TGTGCCAGCAGCCCCCGAGGTACGACCTACAATGAGCAGTTCTTC. It translates as CASSPRGTTYNEQFF. Recombination linked TRBV7-3 to TRBJ2-1; the D gene lacks a confident call. Spanning cysteine to phenylalanine, the CDR3 consists of 15 amino acids. The read is trimmed to its CDR3 DNA, 45 bases read in frame from base 1. CDR1 SGHTA and CDR2 FQGTGA are derived from the germline V gene. The V end loses 5 bases and the J end loses 2 bases, and a stretch of 13 bases separates them.